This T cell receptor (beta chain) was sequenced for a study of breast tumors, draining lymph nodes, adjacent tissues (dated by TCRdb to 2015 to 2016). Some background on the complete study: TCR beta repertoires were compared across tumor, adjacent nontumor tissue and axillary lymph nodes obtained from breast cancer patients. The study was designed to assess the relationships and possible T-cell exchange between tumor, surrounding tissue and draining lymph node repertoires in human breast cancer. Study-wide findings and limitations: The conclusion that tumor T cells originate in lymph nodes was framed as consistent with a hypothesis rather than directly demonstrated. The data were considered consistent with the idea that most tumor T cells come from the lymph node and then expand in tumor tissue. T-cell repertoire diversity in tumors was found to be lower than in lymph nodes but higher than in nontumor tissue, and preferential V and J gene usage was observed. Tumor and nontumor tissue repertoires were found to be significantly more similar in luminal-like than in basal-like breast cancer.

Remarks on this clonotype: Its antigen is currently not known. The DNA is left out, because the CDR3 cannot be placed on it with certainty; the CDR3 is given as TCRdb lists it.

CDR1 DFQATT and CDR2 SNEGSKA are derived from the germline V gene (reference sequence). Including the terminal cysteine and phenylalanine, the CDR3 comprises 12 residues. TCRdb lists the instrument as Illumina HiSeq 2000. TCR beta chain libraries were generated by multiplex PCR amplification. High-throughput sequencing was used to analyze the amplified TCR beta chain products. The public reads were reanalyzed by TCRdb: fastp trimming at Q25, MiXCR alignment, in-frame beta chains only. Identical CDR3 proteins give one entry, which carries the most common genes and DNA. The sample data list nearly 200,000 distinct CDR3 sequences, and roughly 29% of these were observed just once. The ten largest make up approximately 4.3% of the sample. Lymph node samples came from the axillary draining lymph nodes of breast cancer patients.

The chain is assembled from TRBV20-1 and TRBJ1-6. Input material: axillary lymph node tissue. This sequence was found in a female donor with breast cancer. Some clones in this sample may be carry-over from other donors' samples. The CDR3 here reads CSVGGGNSPFHF.